The entry below gives a single T cell receptor beta chain sequence along with its context. Its antigen is unknown. The source of the sample is a study of human T cells and chemical hapten exposure. Looking at the study overall: The sensitizing agent was 2% DPC, placed on around 2 cm by around 2 cm of upper inner arm skin. Minor volume differences among pooled libraries chiefly drove per-sample TCR yield variation. Study observations and caveats: With regard to DPC sensitization, TCRs above 1 in 1000 frequency did not change.

Germline V lookup: CDR1 DFQATT, CDR2 SNEGSKA (reference sequence). V shed 5 bases, J shed 2 bases, and the junction held 8 bases outside the gene matches. This CDR3 has 15 amino acids. As to time point: patch test 3, about 24 weeks after DPC sensitization. Described treatment: therapeutic diphenylcyclopropenone sensitization with weekly scalp DPC. Prior to application of each patch test, blood was drawn. TCRdb reanalysed the RACE reads using MiXCR and keeps one entry per CDR3 protein. The table has roughly 130,000 distinct CDR3 sequences, about 11% seen once. The source of this sequence is a woman aged 50 to 60 with alopecia areata. Some clones in this sample may be carry-over from other donors' samples. The sequencing used whole blood, collected in connection with sensitization to the hapten diphenylcyclopropenone (DPC). The V call is TRBV20-1, the J call TRBJ2-3; 9 bases align to TRBD2. The CDR3 coding sequence is TGCAGTGCTCGCACCACTAGCGGGTACACAGATACGCAGTATTTT. Protein sequence: CSARTTSGYTDTQYF.